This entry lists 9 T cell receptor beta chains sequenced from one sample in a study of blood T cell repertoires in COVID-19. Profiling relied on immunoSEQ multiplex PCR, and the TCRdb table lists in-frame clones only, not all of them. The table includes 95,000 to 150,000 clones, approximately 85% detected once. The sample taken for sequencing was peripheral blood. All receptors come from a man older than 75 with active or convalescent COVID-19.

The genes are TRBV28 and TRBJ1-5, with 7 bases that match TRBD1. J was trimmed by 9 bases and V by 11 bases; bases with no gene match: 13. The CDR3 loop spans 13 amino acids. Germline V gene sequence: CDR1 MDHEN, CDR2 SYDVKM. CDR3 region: CAGLRTGAGPQHF. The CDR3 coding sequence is TGTGCCGGCCTCCGGACAGGCGCAGGGCCCCAGCATTTT.

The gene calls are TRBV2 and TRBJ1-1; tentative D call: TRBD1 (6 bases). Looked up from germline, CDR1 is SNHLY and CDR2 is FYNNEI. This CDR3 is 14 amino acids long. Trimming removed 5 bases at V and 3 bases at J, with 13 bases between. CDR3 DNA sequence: TGTGCCAGCAGTTTCACAGGGACCGACACTGAAGCTTTCTTT. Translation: CASSFTGTDTEAFF. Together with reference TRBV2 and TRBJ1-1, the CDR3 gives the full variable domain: EPEVTQTPSHQVTQMGQEVILRCVPISNHLYFYWYRQILGQKVEFLVSFYNNEISEKSEIFDDQFSVERPDGSNFTLKIRSTKLEDSAMYFCASSFTGTDTEAFFGQGTRLTVV.

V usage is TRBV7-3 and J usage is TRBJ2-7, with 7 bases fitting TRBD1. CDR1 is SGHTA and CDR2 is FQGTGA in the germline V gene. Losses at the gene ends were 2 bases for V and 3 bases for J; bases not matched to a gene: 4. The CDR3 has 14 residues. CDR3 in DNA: TGTGCCAGCAGCTTAGGTCAGGGGGTCTACGAGCAGTACTTC. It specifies CASSLGQGVYEQYF.

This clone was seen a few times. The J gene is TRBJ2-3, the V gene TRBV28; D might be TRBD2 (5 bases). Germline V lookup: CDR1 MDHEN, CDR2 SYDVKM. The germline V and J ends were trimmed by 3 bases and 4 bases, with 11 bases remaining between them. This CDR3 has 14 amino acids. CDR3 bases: TGTGCCAGCAGTTTCCCTCCGAGGGCAGATACGCAGTATTTT. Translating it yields CASSFPPRADTQYF.

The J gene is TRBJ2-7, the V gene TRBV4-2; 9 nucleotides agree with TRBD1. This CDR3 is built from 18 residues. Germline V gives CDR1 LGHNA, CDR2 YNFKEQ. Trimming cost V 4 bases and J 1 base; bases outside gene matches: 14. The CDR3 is CASSPNLGRTGASYEQYF. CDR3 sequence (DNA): TGTGCCAGCAGCCCTAATCTCGGCAGGACAGGGGCGTCCTACGAGCAGTACTTC.

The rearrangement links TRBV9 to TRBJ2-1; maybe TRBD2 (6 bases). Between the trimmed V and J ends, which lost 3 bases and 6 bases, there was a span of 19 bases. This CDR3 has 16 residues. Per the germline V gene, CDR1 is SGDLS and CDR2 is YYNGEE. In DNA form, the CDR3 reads TGTGCCAGCAGCGCCCTGGGGGGACTTGGGGGCAATGAGCAGTTCTTC. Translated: CASSALGGLGGNEQFF.

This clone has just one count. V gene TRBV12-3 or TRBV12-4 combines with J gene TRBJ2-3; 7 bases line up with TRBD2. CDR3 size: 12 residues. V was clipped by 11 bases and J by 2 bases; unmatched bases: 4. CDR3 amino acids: CASRGVTDTQYF. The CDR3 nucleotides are TGTGCCTCCCGGGGGGTCACAGATACGCAGTATTTT.

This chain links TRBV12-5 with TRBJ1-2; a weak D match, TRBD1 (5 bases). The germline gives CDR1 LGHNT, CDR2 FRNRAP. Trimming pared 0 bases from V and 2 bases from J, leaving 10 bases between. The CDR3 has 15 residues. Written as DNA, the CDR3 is TGTGCTAGTGGTTTGGTTGGGGGGGTGAACTATGGCTACACCTTC. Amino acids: CASGLVGGVNYGYTF.

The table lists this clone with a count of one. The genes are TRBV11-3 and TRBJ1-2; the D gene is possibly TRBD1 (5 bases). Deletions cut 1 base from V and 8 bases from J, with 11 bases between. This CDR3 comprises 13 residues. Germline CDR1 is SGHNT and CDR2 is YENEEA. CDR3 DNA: TGTGCCAGCAGCTTAGGAGGCGGGGACGGCTACACCTTC. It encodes CASSLGGGDGYTF.